A single sample is the source of the 5 T cell receptor beta chains below, sequenced in a study of vaccination and CD4 T cells after COVID-19. TCRdb called the PCR reads again in MiXCR, with one record for every CDR3 protein. The table lists about 18,000 distinct CDR3 sequences, 55% to 80% of them singletons. This material consisted of CD4+ T cells from blood, taken after SARS-CoV-2 vaccination. Every receptor here comes from a human donor who had recovered from COVID-19.

The chain combines TRBV7-8 with TRBJ2-1, with no clear D. Trimming cost V 1 base and J 6 bases, with 10 bases left between them. Germline lookup yields CDR1 SGHVS and CDR2 FQNEAQ. The length of the CDR3 is 14 residues. This chain's CDR3 is CASSLVPLANEQFF. CDR3 DNA sequence: TGTGCCAGCAGCTTAGTTCCACTGGCCAATGAGCAGTTCTTC. Supplemented by reference TRBV7-8 and TRBJ2-1, the full variable domain reads GAGVSQSPRYKVAKRGQDVALRCDPISGHVSLFWYQQALGQGPEFLTYFQNEAQLDKSGLPSDRFFAERPEGSVSTLKIQRTQQEDSAVYLCASSLVPLANEQFFGPGTRLTVL.

The chain employs TRBV20-1 and TRBJ2-1; 14 bases map to TRBD2. V dropped 3 bases and J dropped 9; count of bases not matched to a gene: 10. CDR3 size: 16 residues. Germline values: CDR1 DFQATT, CDR2 SNEGSKA (reference sequence). The CDR3 DNA sequence: TGCAGTGCTAGCCGACTAGCGGGAGGGCCCGGCGGTGAGCAGTTCTTC. It codes for CSASRLAGGPGGEQFF.

This clonotype has only a few counts. The chain is built from TRBV20-1 and TRBJ2-5; 15 nucleotides align to TRBD2. With V trimmed by 8 bases and J by 1 base, 14 bases remained unmatched. CDR3 length equals 18 residues. Germline loops: CDR1 DFQATT, CDR2 SNEGSKA (reference sequence). The CDR3, as DNA: TGCAGTCCCGGGACTAGCGGGAGGTGGGCAAAAAGCCAAGAGACCCAGTACTTC. As protein: CSPGTSGRWAKSQETQYF.

The chain recombines TRBV11-2 with TRBJ2-1; TRBD2 matches at 10 bases. Trimming removed 7 bases from V and 4 bases from J; junction bases left unmatched: 4. CDR3 length: 14 residues. The germline V gene encodes CDR1 SGHAT and CDR2 FQNNGV. CDR3 loop: CASTGTSDYNEQFF. The CDR3 DNA reads as TGTGCCAGCACCGGGACTAGCGATTACAATGAGCAGTTCTTC.

The chain combines TRBV7-3 with TRBJ2-3, with D unresolved. The germline V and J ends were trimmed by 3 bases and 4 bases, with 14 bases remaining between them. This CDR3 is 15 amino acids long. CDR1 is SGHTA, CDR2 FQGTGA, per germline. CDR3 bases: TGTGCCAGCAGCTTGGACCCAGCGATCGCAGATACGCAGTATTTT. Translated: CASSLDPAIADTQYF.